This is a list of T cell receptor beta chains from one sample in a study of T-cell reconstitution after alpha-beta-depleted transplantation in children. MiXCR, run by TCRdb on the PCR reads, gives a single entry per CDR3 protein. The data contain roughly 610,000 distinct CDR3 sequences, roughly a tenth of them seen just once; the ten biggest clones take up around 4%. This material consisted of PBMCs from the stem cell graft donor, taken from the stem cell graft. The receptor set was obtained from a human donor who donated a stem cell graft to a child with acute myeloid leukemia. CDR3s include the opening cysteine and the closing phenylalanine or tryptophan. The D gene is left open where the match is weak. Not every row has a clone size; where given, it reads once, few, many or a size class.

j_gene,abundance,d_gene,v_gene,CDR3nt,CDR3aa
TRBJ2-5,.,.,TRBV7-2,TGTGCCAGCAGCTTAGGCCTAGAGGAGACCCAGTACTTC,CASSLGLEETQYF
TRBJ1-4,once,.,TRBV7-2,TGTGCCAGCAGCTTAGTTGTTTCAACTAATGAAAAACTGTTTTTT,CASSLVVSTNEKLFF
TRBJ2-1,few,.,TRBV29-1,TGCAGCGTCCCCAAGGCGCAGGGGCGGGAGCAGTTCTTC,CSVPKAQGREQFF
TRBJ1-4,.,.,TRBV7-2,TGTGCCAGCAGCTTATATACCTATGCAACTAATGAAAAACTGTTTTTT,CASSLYTYATNEKLFF
TRBJ2-7,few,TRBD1,TRBV28,TGTGCCAGCAGTTCCTTGGGGACAGCATCCTACGAGCAGTACTTC,CASSSLGTASYEQYF
TRBJ2-7,once,.,TRBV29-1,TGCAGCGTTTCCGCGGGATCAATCTACGAGCAGTACTTC,CSVSAGSIYEQYF
TRBJ1-1,few,.,TRBV6-4,TGTGCCAGCACCCCAACCGGGGGGAGATACACTGAAGCTTTCTTT,CASTPTGGRYTEAFF
TRBJ2-7,many,.,TRBV7-9,TGTGCCAGCAGCTTAGTGAGTCTAGCGAATCTTTACGAGCAGTACTTC,CASSLVSLANLYEQYF
TRBJ2-5,.,TRBD2,TRBV20-1,TGCAGTGCTAGAGCCCGAAGTAGGATAGCGTCCGGGACTAGCGGGGCTACTCAGTTC,CSARARSRIASGTSGATQF
TRBJ2-7,few,.,TRBV18,TGTGCCAGCTCACCGGTCGGGACAACGAATTACGAGCAGTACTTC,CASSPVGTTNYEQYF
TRBJ2-5,.,TRBD1,TRBV29-1,TGCAGCGTTGAACCACCTCCAGGGGGCACGGAGACCCAGTACTTC,CSVEPPPGGTETQYF
TRBJ2-5,many,.,TRBV20-1,TGCAGTGCTGTCGATCTGTTTGGGGGCGACCAGTACTTC,CSAVDLFGGDQYF
TRBJ2-7,.,TRBD2,TRBV6-5,TGTGCCAGCAGTTACTCCCACTCACGGGAGGGCTACGAGCAGTACTTC,CASSYSHSREGYEQYF
TRBJ2-1,few,.,TRBV7-2,TGTGCCAGCAGCCGTGTCTGGAGCTCCTACAATGAGCAGTTCTTC,CASSRVWSSYNEQFF
TRBJ2-5,.,TRBD2,TRBV30,TGTGCCTGGAATCGGGGGGTCCAAGAGACCCAGTACTTC,CAWNRGVQETQYF
TRBJ2-1,.,.,TRBV7-2,TGTGCCAGCAGCCCTGGGACGGCCCCCGTGCTAGGGAATGAGCAGTTCTTC,CASSPGTAPVLGNEQFF
TRBJ2-3,many,.,TRBV29-1,TGCAGCGCCGCCGACAGGAGCACAGATACGCAGTATTTT,CSAADRSTDTQYF
TRBJ2-7,many,TRBD1,TRBV20-1,TGCAGTGCCCCTGGACAGGGGATGAACGAGCAGTACTTC,CSAPGQGMNEQYF
TRBJ2-1,few,.,TRBV5-1,TGCGCCAGCAGCTTGGAAGGAGGACAGTTCTTC,CASSLEGGQFF
TRBJ2-3,.,.,TRBV7-2,TGTGCCAGCAGCCCCCGACAAGGGAGGGGGACGGATACGCAGTATTTT,CASSPRQGRGTDTQYF
TRBJ1-2,.,.,TRBV28,TGTGCCAGCAGTTTCGGTACAGGGCCTACTGACTATGGCTACACCTTC,CASSFGTGPTDYGYTF
TRBJ2-2,.,.,TRBV12-3/TRBV12-4,TGTGCCAGCAGTTTTGTAGCTGACTACACCGGGGAGCTGTTTTTT,CASSFVADYTGELFF
TRBJ2-7,many,TRBD1,TRBV29-1,TGCAGCATAACCGGGACAGAGGCCTACGAGCAGTACTTC,CSITGTEAYEQYF
TRBJ2-4,.,.,TRBV3-1,TGTGCCAGCAGCCAAGAGGACGGGGCCAAAAACATTCAGTACTTC,CASSQEDGAKNIQYF
TRBJ1-1,many,.,TRBV24-1,TGTGCCACCTCCGGGACATCGAACACTGAAGCTTTCTTT,CATSGTSNTEAFF
TRBJ1-4,many,.,TRBV4-1,TGCGCCAGCAGCCAAGACGGGGCAGGGGAAGAAAAACTGTTTTTT,CASSQDGAGEEKLFF
TRBJ2-2,.,.,TRBV30,TGTGCCTGGAGTGTAGGTCTACCGGGGACCGGGGAGCTGTTTTTT,CAWSVGLPGTGELFF
TRBJ1-1,.,.,TRBV20-1,TGCAGTGCTAGACCGTCGGGACGGAACACTGAAGCTTTCTTT,CSARPSGRNTEAFF
TRBJ2-7,many,.,TRBV5-6,TGTGCCAGCAGCTTGTTACAGAAATACGAGCAGTACTTC,CASSLLQKYEQYF
TRBJ2-1,.,TRBD2,TRBV25-1,TGTGCCAGCCTCGGACTAGCGGGAGCGGGTGAGCAGTTCTTC,CASLGLAGAGEQFF
TRBJ2-3,many,.,TRBV28,TGTGCCAGCCGACATACCACAGATACGCAGTATTTT,CASRHTTDTQYF
TRBJ2-1,many,.,TRBV11-2,TGTGCCAGCAGCCCCTGGTCTGGTGGGGACGATGAGCAGTTCTTC,CASSPWSGGDDEQFF
TRBJ2-1,few,.,TRBV7-7,TGTGCTAGCAGCTTAGGGGCAGCCTGGGATGAGCAGTTCTTC,CASSLGAAWDEQFF
TRBJ2-1,.,TRBD1,TRBV30,TGTGCCTGGAGTGCCCCTGGACAGGGAACCGACAATGAGCAGTTCTTC,CAWSAPGQGTDNEQFF
TRBJ2-3,.,.,TRBV20-1,TGCAGTGCTCCCAGCCCCCCAGATACGCAGTATTTT,CSAPSPPDTQYF
TRBJ2-1,.,TRBD1,TRBV18,TGTGCCAGCTCACCTTGGACAGGGGAGGGTGAGCAGTTCTTC,CASSPWTGEGEQFF
TRBJ2-2,.,TRBD2,TRBV5-1,TGCGCCAGCAGTTTACGCCGGGAGGGGCGGACCGGGGAGCTGTTTTTT,CASSLRREGRTGELFF
TRBJ2-7,.,.,TRBV30,TGTGCCTGGAGTTTTCGGACAACCTACTCCTACGAGCAGTACTTC,CAWSFRTTYSYEQYF
TRBJ2-7,.,.,TRBV20-1,TGCAGTGCTAGAACTGACGGGGACTACGAGCAGTACTTC,CSARTDGDYEQYF
TRBJ2-7,many,TRBD1,TRBV12-3/TRBV12-4,TGTGCCAGCAGTTTTCCCGGGACAGGTCTTTCCTACGAGCAGTACTTC,CASSFPGTGLSYEQYF
TRBJ2-1,.,.,TRBV6-2/TRBV6-3,TGTGCCAGCAGTTACAGGAGCTGGGAGCAGTTCTTC,CASSYRSWEQFF
TRBJ2-5,few,.,TRBV11-2,TGTGCCAGCAGCCCCGCTGAGTCCTCGGGTCGGTACTTC,CASSPAESSGRYF
TRBJ1-3,few,TRBD1,TRBV29-1,TGCAGCGTTGAACGGCCCGGGACAGGGGTCTCTGGAAACACCATATATTTT,CSVERPGTGVSGNTIYF
TRBJ2-5,many,.,TRBV5-1,TGCGCCAGCAGCCCAGGCCCTAAAGAGACCCAGTACTTC,CASSPGPKETQYF
TRBJ2-3,.,.,TRBV20-1,TGCAGTGCTAGAGATGGGGTCCCGGGAGTAGGGGCAGATACGCAGTATTTT,CSARDGVPGVGADTQYF
TRBJ2-2,many,TRBD1,TRBV5-5,TGTGCCAGCAGCTTGGTCGACAGGGTAAACACCGGGGAGCTGTTTTTT,CASSLVDRVNTGELFF
TRBJ2-3,few,TRBD2,TRBV7-2,TGTGCCAGCAGCTTACGGACTAGTATGGATACGCAGTATTTT,CASSLRTSMDTQYF
TRBJ1-1,few,.,TRBV30,TGTGCCTGGAAGGAGGCACTTGAAGCTTTCTTT,CAWKEALEAFF
TRBJ1-1,few,.,TRBV5-1,TGCGCCAGCAGCGGCCTTGGGGCGGACACTGAAGCTTTCTTT,CASSGLGADTEAFF
TRBJ2-5,few,.,TRBV10-3,TGTGCCATCAGTGATGGGGAGGAGACCCAGTACTTC,CAISDGEETQYF
TRBJ1-4,.,TRBD1,TRBV29-1,TGCAGCGTTGCGCCGAAAACAGGGGTGAGGAATGAAAAACTGTTTTTT,CSVAPKTGVRNEKLFF
TRBJ1-6,few,TRBD1,TRBV5-1,TGCGCCAGCAGCTATGACAGGGCGGATTCACCCCTCCACTTT,CASSYDRADSPLHF
TRBJ1-1,few,.,TRBV6-2/TRBV6-3,TGTGCCAGCAGTTACCCAGGCCTGAACACTGAAGCTTTCTTT,CASSYPGLNTEAFF
TRBJ1-5,few,TRBD1,TRBV20-1,TGCAGTGCTAGTGCGACAGGGGGCAATCAGCCCCAGCATTTT,CSASATGGNQPQHF
TRBJ1-4,.,.,TRBV27,TGTGCCAGCAGTTTTCAGCTGCCTAATGAAAAACTGTTTTTT,CASSFQLPNEKLFF
TRBJ2-3,.,TRBD2,TRBV29-1,TGCAGCGTCGCAGAACCCGGACTAGCGGGAGGTAGTGATACGCAGTATTTT,CSVAEPGLAGGSDTQYF
TRBJ2-1,.,.,TRBV24-1,TGTGCCACCAGTGATTTTTACAATAAGCAGTTCTTC,CATSDFYNKQFF
TRBJ2-1,.,TRBD2,TRBV27,TGTGCCAGCAGTCTCAAGGGACTAGCGGCGGAACACCTCTACAATGAGCAGTTCTTC,CASSLKGLAAEHLYNEQFF
TRBJ2-1,many,.,TRBV28,TGTGCCAGCAGTGGGACTGTACATCGAGTCTTC,CASSGTVHRVF